This TCR beta chain was profiled in a study of radiation and T cells in renal cell carcinoma. TCRdb's table, derived via immunoSEQ multiplex PCR, lists solely in-frame clones and lacks some. Of 70,000 to 100,000 clones listed, 82% are singletons. Findings and limits, study-wide: Without pretreatment biopsies, baseline tumor clonotype presence was undetermined. From baseline, blood top tumor clonotypes peaked at 2 weeks post-radiation.

V lost 2 bases and J 3 bases, leaving 10 bases between the germline ends. The germline V gene encodes CDR1 GTSNPN and CDR2 SVGIG (reference sequence). The CDR3 runs 13 residues. About this clone: Its target is not known.

Stated time point: baseline pretreatment blood. Specified treatment: 15 Gy SBRT to primary tumor, nephrectomy 4 weeks later. Clear cell pathology was present in this patient's renal cell carcinoma. The rearrangement joins TRBV30 to TRBJ1-2; D uncertain. The sequencing used blood, collected from a patient whose treatment included radiotherapy and nephrectomy. The TCR originated in a man aged 60 to 75 with renal cell carcinoma. CDR3: CAWSLVGYYGYTF. CDR3 nucleotides: TGTGCCTGGAGTCTCGTAGGATACTATGGCTACACCTTC.